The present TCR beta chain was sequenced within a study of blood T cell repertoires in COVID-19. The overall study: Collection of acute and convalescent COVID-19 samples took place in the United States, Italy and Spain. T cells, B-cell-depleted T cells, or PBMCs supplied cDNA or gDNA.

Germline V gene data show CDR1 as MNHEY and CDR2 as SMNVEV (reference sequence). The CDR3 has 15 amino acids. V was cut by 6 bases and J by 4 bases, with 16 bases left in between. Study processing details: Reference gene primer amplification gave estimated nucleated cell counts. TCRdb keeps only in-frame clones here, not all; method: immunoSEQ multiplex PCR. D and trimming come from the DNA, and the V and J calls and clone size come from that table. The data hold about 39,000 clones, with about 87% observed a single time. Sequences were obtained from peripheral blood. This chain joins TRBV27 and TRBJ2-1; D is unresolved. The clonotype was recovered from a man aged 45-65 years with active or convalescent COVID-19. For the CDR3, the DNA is TGTGCCAGCAGCTACGAGATCGGGTCATACAATGAGCAGTTCTTC. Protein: CASSYEIGSYNEQFF.